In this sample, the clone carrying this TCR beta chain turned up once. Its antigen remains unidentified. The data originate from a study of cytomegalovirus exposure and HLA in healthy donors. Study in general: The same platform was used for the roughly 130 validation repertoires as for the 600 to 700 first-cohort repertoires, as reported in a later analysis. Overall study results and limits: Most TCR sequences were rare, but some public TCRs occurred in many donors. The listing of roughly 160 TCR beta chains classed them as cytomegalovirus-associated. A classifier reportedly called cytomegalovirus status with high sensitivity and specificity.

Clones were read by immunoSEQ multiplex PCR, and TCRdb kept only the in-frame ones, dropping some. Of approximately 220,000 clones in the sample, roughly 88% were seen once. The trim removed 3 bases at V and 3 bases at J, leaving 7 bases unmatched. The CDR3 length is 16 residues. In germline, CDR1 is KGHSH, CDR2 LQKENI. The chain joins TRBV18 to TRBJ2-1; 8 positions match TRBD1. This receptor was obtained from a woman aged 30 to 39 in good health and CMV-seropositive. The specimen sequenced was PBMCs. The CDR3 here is CASSPRPGGSYNEQFF. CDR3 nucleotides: TGTGCCAGCTCACCTAGGCCAGGGGGCAGCTACAATGAGCAGTTCTTC.